These T cell receptor beta chains were read from a single sample in a study of T cells in Graves' hyperthyroidism and ophthalmopathy. TCRdb reprocessed the multiplex PCR reads with MiXCR, giving one entry per CDR3 protein. The sample consists of tens of thousands of distinct CDR3 sequences, about 54% of them appearing once. Sequenced: peripheral blood or thyroid tissue (not recorded which). The source is a man aged 18 to 35 with Graves' hyperthyroidism. The CDR3 runs from the conserved cysteine through the conserved F or W. A D gene is named only where the DNA matches it firmly. Not all rows give a size; the values are once, few, many and, for expanded clones, a class.

v_call,d_call,j_call,clone_size,cdr3_nt,cdr3_aa
TRBV2,NA,TRBJ1-5,few,TGTGCCAGCAAGAGGGCACAGCCCCAGCATTTT,CASKRAQPQHF
TRBV6-5,TRBD1,TRBJ1-3,few,TGTACCAGCAGTGGACCAGGACAGGGAGAACTTTTAGGAAACACCATATATTTT,CTSSGPGQGELLGNTIYF
TRBV20-1,NA,TRBJ2-3,many,TGCAGTGCTAGAGTAAGCTCAACAGATACGCAGTATTTT,CSARVSSTDTQYF
TRBV5-6,NA,TRBJ1-3,many,TGTGCCAGCAGCTTCGCGAGGGGGAACTCTGGAAACACCATATATTTT,CASSFARGNSGNTIYF
TRBV29-1,NA,TRBJ1-1,NA,TGCAGCGTTGCGACAGTTGTAAACACTGAAGCTTTCTTT,CSVATVVNTEAFF
TRBV29-1,TRBD1,TRBJ1-4,NA,TGCAGCGTTGGGACAGGGGCCGAAAAACTGTTTTTT,CSVGTGAEKLFF
TRBV25-1,NA,TRBJ1-6,NA,TGTGCCAGCAGTTTAGCGTCCAGGGGACGGAATTCACCCCTCCACTTT,CASSLASRGRNSPLHF
TRBV7-2,NA,TRBJ2-7,large,TGTGCCAGTGGACAACACAACGAGCAGTACTTC,CASGQHNEQYF
TRBV27,TRBD2,TRBJ2-5,many,TGTGCCAGCGGGACTAGGATTAAGGAGACCCAGTACTTC,CASGTRIKETQYF
TRBV5-1,NA,TRBJ1-6,NA,TGCGCCAGCAGCTTGAGGGGATCACCCCTCCACTTT,CASSLRGSPLHF
TRBV7-7,NA,TRBJ2-2,NA,TGTGCTAGCAGCTTGGGCGGGCGAACCGGGGAGCTGTTTTTT,CASSLGGRTGELFF
TRBV29-1,TRBD1,TRBJ2-5,NA,TGCAGCGTTACAGGGACAGGGAAAGAGACCCAGTACTTC,CSVTGTGKETQYF
TRBV29-1,NA,TRBJ2-5,NA,TGCAGCGTTGCGTTGGGGGGGCAGGAGACCCAGTACTTC,CSVALGGQETQYF
TRBV19,NA,TRBJ1-5,many,TGTGCCAGTAGTGCCTCCTCGTGGGGCAATCAGCCCCAGCATTTT,CASSASSWGNQPQHF
TRBV20-1,NA,TRBJ2-5,NA,TGCAGTGCGGTTTTATGGCCCCGCGAGACCCAGTACTTC,CSAVLWPRETQYF
TRBV2,TRBD2,TRBJ2-5,few,TGTGCCAGCAGAGCGGGAGGGGAGACCCAGTACTTC,CASRAGGETQYF
TRBV7-8,TRBD2,TRBJ2-5,NA,TGTGCCAGCAGCTTACCGAGCGGGAGGGAGACCCAGTACTTC,CASSLPSGRETQYF
TRBV7-9,NA,TRBJ2-2,many,TGTGCCAGCAGCTTAGCGGGAGGAGACACCGGGGAGCTGTTTTTT,CASSLAGGDTGELFF
TRBV15,TRBD1,TRBJ1-2,NA,TGTGCCACCAAGACAGGGGATAACTATGGCTACACCTTC,CATKTGDNYGYTF
TRBV6-2/TRBV6-3,NA,TRBJ2-5,many,TGTGCCAGCAGTGGCCCGGGACTCGAATCGGGGACCCAGTACTTC,CASSGPGLESGTQYF
TRBV5-6,TRBD2,TRBJ2-3,NA,TGTGCCAGCAGCTTGGTGGCTAGCGGGAGGATTGGGCTGGGTAATACGCAGTATTTT,CASSLVASGRIGLGNTQYF
TRBV7-9,NA,TRBJ2-5,once,TGTGCCAGCAGCTTAGCGCAGGGTTGGAAGACCCAGTACTTC,CASSLAQGWKTQYF
TRBV10-3,TRBD1,TRBJ1-3,NA,TGTGCCATCAGGTCGGACAGGAGAGGAAACACCATATATTTT,CAIRSDRRGNTIYF
TRBV7-2,NA,TRBJ1-2,many,TGTGCCAGCAGCCTATCCCCGACATCTCGGAATGGCTACACCTTC,CASSLSPTSRNGYTF
TRBV20-1,TRBD2,TRBJ2-5,many,TGCAGTGCTAGAGATCAACTAGCGGGAGGGCCTATGGAGACCCAGTACTTC,CSARDQLAGGPMETQYF
TRBV5-5,NA,TRBJ1-5,many,TGTGCCAGCAGCCCTCATGACCCCTTAGGCGGTCCCCAGCATTTT,CASSPHDPLGGPQHF
TRBV7-9,TRBD2,TRBJ2-3,NA,TGTGCCAGCAGCTTAATGACCGTAGCGGGAGGGCAAACAGATACGCAGTATTTT,CASSLMTVAGGQTDTQYF
TRBV20-1,TRBD1,TRBJ2-2,many,TGCAGTGCTTTCCGGGACAGGGACAACGGGGAGCTGTTTTTT,CSAFRDRDNGELFF
TRBV3-1,NA,TRBJ2-5,NA,TGTGCCAGCAGCCAGGGGGTCGGTAGCGGCCAAGAGACCCAGTACTTC,CASSQGVGSGQETQYF
TRBV10-3,NA,TRBJ1-5,few,TGTGCCATCAGTGATGTTGTCGATCAGCCCCAGCATTTT,CAISDVVDQPQHF